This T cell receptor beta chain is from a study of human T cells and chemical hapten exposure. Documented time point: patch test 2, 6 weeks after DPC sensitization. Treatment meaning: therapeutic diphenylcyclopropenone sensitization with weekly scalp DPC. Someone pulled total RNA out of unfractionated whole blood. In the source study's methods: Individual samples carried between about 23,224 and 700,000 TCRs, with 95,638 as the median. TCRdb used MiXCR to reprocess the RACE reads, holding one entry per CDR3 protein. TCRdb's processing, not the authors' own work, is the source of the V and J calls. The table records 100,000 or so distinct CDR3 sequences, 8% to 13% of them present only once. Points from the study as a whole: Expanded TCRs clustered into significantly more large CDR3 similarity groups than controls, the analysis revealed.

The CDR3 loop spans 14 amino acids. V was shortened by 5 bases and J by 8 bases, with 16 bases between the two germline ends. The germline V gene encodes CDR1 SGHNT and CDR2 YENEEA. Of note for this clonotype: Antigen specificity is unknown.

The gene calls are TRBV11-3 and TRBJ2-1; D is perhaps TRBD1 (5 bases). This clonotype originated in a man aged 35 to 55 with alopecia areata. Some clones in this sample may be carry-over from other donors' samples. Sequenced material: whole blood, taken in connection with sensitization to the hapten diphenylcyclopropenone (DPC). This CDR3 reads CASSPRQGLDEQFF. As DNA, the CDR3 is TGTGCCAGCAGCCCCAGGCAGGGCCTCGATGAGCAGTTCTTC.